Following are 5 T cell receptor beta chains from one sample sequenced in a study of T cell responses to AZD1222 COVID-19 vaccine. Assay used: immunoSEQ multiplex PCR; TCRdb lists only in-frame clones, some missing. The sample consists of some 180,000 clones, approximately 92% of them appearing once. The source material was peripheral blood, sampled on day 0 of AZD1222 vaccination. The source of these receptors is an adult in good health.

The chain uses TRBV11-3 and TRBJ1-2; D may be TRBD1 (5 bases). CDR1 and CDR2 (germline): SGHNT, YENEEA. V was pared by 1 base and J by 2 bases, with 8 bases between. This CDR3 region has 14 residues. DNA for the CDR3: TGTGCCAGCAGCTTAGGGGACCAGAACTATGGCTACACCTTC. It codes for CASSLGDQNYGYTF.

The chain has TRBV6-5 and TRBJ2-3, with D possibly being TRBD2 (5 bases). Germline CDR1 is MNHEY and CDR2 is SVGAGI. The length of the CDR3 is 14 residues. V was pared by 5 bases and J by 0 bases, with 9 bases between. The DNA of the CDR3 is TGTGCCAGCAGTCTCCGCGGGAGCACAGATACGCAGTATTTT. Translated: CASSLRGSTDTQYF.

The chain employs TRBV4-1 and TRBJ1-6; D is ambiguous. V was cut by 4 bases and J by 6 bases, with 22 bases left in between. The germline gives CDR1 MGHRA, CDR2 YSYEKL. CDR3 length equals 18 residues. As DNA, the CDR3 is TGCGCCAGCAGCCCGGACCTGGATGTCCGGGGTCGTAATTCACCCCTCCACTTT. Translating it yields CASSPDLDVRGRNSPLHF.

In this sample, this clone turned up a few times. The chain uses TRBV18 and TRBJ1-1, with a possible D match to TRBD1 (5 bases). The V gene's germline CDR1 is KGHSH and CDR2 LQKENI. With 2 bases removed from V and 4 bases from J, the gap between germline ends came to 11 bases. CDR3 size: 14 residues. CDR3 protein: CASSPGWGSTEAFF. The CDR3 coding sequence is TGTGCCAGCTCACCAGGCTGGGGGAGCACTGAAGCTTTCTTT.

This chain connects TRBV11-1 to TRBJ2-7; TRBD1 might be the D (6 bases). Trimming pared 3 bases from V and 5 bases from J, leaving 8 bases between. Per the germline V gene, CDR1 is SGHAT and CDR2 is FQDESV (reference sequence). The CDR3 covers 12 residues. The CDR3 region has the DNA TGTGCCAGCAGCTTGGGGGACAACGAGCAGTACTTC. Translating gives CASSLGDNEQYF.